This T cell receptor (beta chain) comes out of a study of Ad26.COV2.S vaccination and SARS-CoV-2 variants. Treatment given: roughly 18 received Ad26.COV2.S at low or high dose, single or two shots; a few received placebo; per-sample allocation not given. The samples were gathered on day 63 after the first injection of vaccine or placebo. This clone occurred a few times. After removal of 1 base from V and 3 bases from J, the junction contained 8 bases not matched to a gene. CDR3 length: 17 amino acids. The germline V gene encodes CDR1 LGHDT and CDR2 YNNKEL (reference sequence). Sequencing used immunoSEQ multiplex PCR; TCRdb keeps in-frame clones, though not all of them. The data hold around 250,000 clones, with roughly 89% observed a single time.

The sequence was obtained from a person aged 18-65 years who received the Ad26.COV2.S COVID-19 vaccine or a placebo. The sample in question was peripheral blood, obtained in a trial of Ad26.COV2.S vaccine versus placebo. The chain couples TRBV3-1 (or the pseudogene TRBV3-2) to TRBJ2-3, with 9 bases matching TRBD2. As DNA, the CDR3 is TGTGCCAGCAGCCAAGGGGTGAGCGGGGGGAGGACAGATACGCAGTATTTT. It codes for CASSQGVSGGRTDTQYF.